This T cell receptor beta chain was identified during a study of cytomegalovirus exposure and HLA in healthy donors (dated by TCRdb to about 2017). The study in broad terms: In an earlier analysis of roughly 590 of the donors, roughly 300 Gb of sequence data and roughly 100 million unique TCR beta sequences from 150 million to 200 million T cells were reported. The T cell repertoires of 550 to 850 subjects were profiled by immunosequencing and related to cytomegalovirus serostatus. HLA typing included class I and class II loci at four-digit resolution. On average, 235,054 unique TCR beta nucleotide sequences were sequenced per donor among 398 genotyped donors of the cohort, with roughly 20% of those sequences being non-productive. Because of strong linkage in the cohort, five DR-DQ haplotypes were treated as single units for association and clustering. The genetic ancestry cluster associated with self-reported Caucasian donors included over 65% of the 398 genotyped donors. In the later analysis, no new phenotypic data were used to find candidate immune exposures; instead, reliance was placed on TCR beta sequences and their occurrence across donors. A later genetic analysis took genome-wide SNP genotypes for about 55% of the roughly 700 donors and used that subset as a discovery cohort. An early release that covered some 630 HLA-typed donors contained around 300 gigabases of sequencing data and 75 million to 100 million unique TCR sequences. All discovery cohort repertoires had been generated on a single sequencing platform. An earlier analysis of approximately 500 of the donors applied high-throughput TCR beta sequencing to assess whether each TCR beta V gene segment acted as functional or pseudogenic. Typing coverage varied by locus: roughly 620-640 donors for A, B, C, DRB1 and DQB1; approximately 500 for DQA1; some 610 for DPA1; roughly 450 for DPB1. The study aimed to test whether signatures of past pathogen exposure could be identified by cataloging public T cell receptors. To predict cytomegalovirus infection status, the study brought together high-throughput TCR immunosequencing, statistical association of individual TCRs with disease status, and machine learning. Donor age, sex, ethnicity and CMV serostatus were compiled alongside the repertoire data. A later analysis re-examined previously published TCR beta repertoires from more than 650 donors and added high-resolution HLA genotyping to investigate patterns of TCR occurrence. A separate validation cohort of approximately 120 different subjects was used in addition to the 666-subject first cohort.

The count of this clone is one. The antigen this receptor binds is unknown. Base quality data are lacking; no much larger clone is found one base away. The cohort consisted of hundreds of healthy bone marrow donors. Cohort members were all nominally healthy when sampled, although unrecorded immune exposures were likely present. The donor was CMV seronegative and was included in the group of over 300 seronegative cohort members. Each donor provided a peripheral blood sample, and peripheral blood mononuclear cells were used for TCR beta sequencing. Genomic DNA extraction from the blood cell samples was performed with the Qiagen DNeasy Blood Extraction Kit. The CDR3, from cysteine to phenylalanine, totals 14 residues. Kept here is only the CDR3 DNA, which spans 42 bases and is read in frame from base 1. The V end loses 10 bases and the J end loses 2 bases, and a stretch of 16 bases separates them. In the germline V gene (reference sequence), CDR1 corresponds to LNHDA and CDR2 to SQIVND.

Library generation was performed with the immunoSEQ multiplex PCR assay. For the multiplex PCR, a mixture combining 60 forward primers for TCR Vbeta segments and 13 reverse primers for TCR Jbeta segments was used. The CDR3 region of rearranged TCR beta genes was amplified from genomic DNA by a multiplex PCR assay. On the Illumina HiSeq System, the amplified TCR beta libraries were sequenced as 87-base-pair reads. Processing in the source paper ran as follows. Across the 670 or so repertoires, a later analysis counted tens of millions of unique TCR beta chains, 8.5 million to 12 million of which were shared by at least two donors. A nearest-neighbor algorithm error-corrected the raw reads and collapsed the reads into unique sequences, merging closely related sequences to remove PCR and sequencing errors. V, D and J gene segments were assigned by aligning CDR3 sequences to IMGT reference sequences. For a sequence to be retained, at least a six-nucleotide match to both a V gene segment and a J gene segment was required. A rearrangement was called productive if the CDR3 had no stop codons and remained in frame with V and J, and every other rearrangement was called non-productive. CDR3 was defined according to IMGT convention as the region running from the second conserved V-encoded cysteine to the conserved J-encoded phenylalanine. The earlier analysis of 587 of the donors excluded any sequence lacking an unambiguous match to a single V gene segment. An earlier analysis of under 750 of the donors called V segments functional above 56.7% productive rearrangements and segregating when the between-donor standard deviation exceeded 5%. A statistical classification framework was developed to diagnose cytomegalovirus status using the catalog of TCR beta chain sequences. In a later analysis, V and J genes were assigned by comparing TCR nucleotide sequences against IMGT/GENE-DB human TR gene sequences. The TCRdist pipeline was used in a later analysis to assign CDR3 sequences and most-parsimonious VDJ recombination scenarios. In a later analysis, each TCR beta chain was defined by its CDR3 amino acid sequence together with its V-gene family, and reads without a unique V-gene family were excluded. As a way to deal with suspected cross-contamination and a sequencing artifact, a later analysis dropped 500 to 700 nucleotide sequences that were highly shared and had low generation probability. A later analysis calculated a clonal expansion index for each public chain from normalized within-repertoire ranks of inferred template counts. A later analysis computed generation probabilities with a VDJ recombination model fitted to out-of-frame rearrangements, and checked the results against IGoR. Hypergeometric tests were used in a later analysis to score TCR-TCR, TCR-HLA and TCR-CMV co-occurrence, with a repertoire-size bias correction applied to the TCR pairs. In a later analysis, false discovery rates were estimated by permuting HLA or CMV assignments 20 times. In a later analysis, co-occurring TCRs were grouped using DBSCAN, with TCRdist sequence similarity added in when clustering inside HLA-allele-positive subsets. Repertoires with fewer than 30,000 or more than 120,000 public chains were left out of co-occurrence clustering, as were four to six repertoires with anomalous nucleotide sharing. TCRdb carries this immuneACCESS record with in-frame sequences only. Its versions omit some clonotypes, under half of them owing to an unresolved V gene in the studies checked, with the rest unexplained. V and J calls and clone size follow that table, whereas D and trimming were derived from the DNA. This sample holds about 100,000 clones; about 82% were observed only once. The ten largest clonotypes hold about 7.9% of the sample.

Beyond this particular receptor, the publication reports: Roughly uniform sequencing depth across donors was assumed in presence/absence analyses, although this assumption may not hold. Some IMGT-functional V segments, including TRBV6-2 and TRBV6-3, could not be told apart with the 87-base-pair reads, so those segments were excluded. Linkage disequilibrium might explain the correlated functional status among segregating V segments, but an unknown experimental factor could not be ruled out. It was suggested by the authors that the approach could potentially be generalized to other disease states and immunological phenotypes. Most TCR sequences were observed very rarely across donors, whereas some public TCRs were present in many individuals. Several of the top co-occurrence clusters appeared to be linked to parvovirus B19, influenza, CMV and Epstein-Barr virus, according to a later analysis. Strong co-occurrence of HLA alleles, especially DR and DQ, made assigning TCR associations to individual alleles difficult. CMV serostatus was the only immune exposure information available for the cohort. According to a later analysis, TCR association rates differed among HLA loci, with DRB1 alleles showing the most associated TCRs and HLA-C alleles showing the fewest. Most CMV-associated TCR beta chains appeared to be HLA-restricted in a later analysis, and the HLA associations seemed to be driven largely by CMV exposure. In an earlier analysis of roughly 560 of the donors, most TCR beta V segments were observed in productive rearrangements about 90% or about 30% of the time, broadly matching IMGT annotations. A further reported finding was that TCR beta sequences accurately predicted the HLA-A and HLA-B alleles for most subjects in the first cohort. Because some donors lacked HLA typing at each locus, the association tests relied only on the typed subset. In a later analysis, HLA-associated TCR beta chains showed more clonal expansion and lower generation probabilities than non-associated chains that were equally common. The classifier was reported to diagnose cytomegalovirus status with high specificity and sensitivity in both the original and validation cohorts. A cluster of highly shared sequence variants was judged likely to represent a technical artifact of the sequencing pipeline. In a later genetic analysis, a missense DCLRE1C variant was associated with V-gene and J-gene trimming of TCR beta chains, and the association was replicated in an independent cohort. In a later analysis, some 18,000 TCR beta sequences were associated with specific HLA alleles at a false discovery rate of 0.05. A few of the identified cytomegalovirus-associated TCR beta chains were confirmed in vitro to be specific for cytomegalovirus antigens. A total of 150 to 200 TCR beta chains were listed by the study as associated with cytomegalovirus. In a later genetic analysis, fewer N-insertions in productive TCRs were reported among donors in an Asian-associated ancestry cluster than the roughly 640-donor mean. Because counts were too low, roughly 18 rarely observed V segments, including chromosome 9 orphons, were left out of the earlier analysis of over 550 of the donors. The cohort was sequenced for TCR beta chains only, and without alpha or paired-chain data the features that could be detected were limited.

The specimen sequenced was PBMCs. The sequence came from a man aged 30 to 45 in good health and CMV-seronegative. Recombination linked TRBV19 to TRBJ2-3; matching of 6 bases hints at TRBD2 as the D gene. CDR3 reads: CATSLASHTDTQYF. The bases are TGTGCCACCTCTCTAGCGTCTCACACAGATACGCAGTATTTT. The reference TRBV19 and TRBJ2-3 proteins fill in what lies around the CDR3, so the full variable domain reads DGGITQSPKYLFRKEGQNVTLSCEQNLNHDAMYWYRQDPGQGLRLIYYSQIVNDFQKGDIAEGYSVSREKKESFPLTVTSAQKNPTAFYLCATSLASHTDTQYFGPGTRLTVL.